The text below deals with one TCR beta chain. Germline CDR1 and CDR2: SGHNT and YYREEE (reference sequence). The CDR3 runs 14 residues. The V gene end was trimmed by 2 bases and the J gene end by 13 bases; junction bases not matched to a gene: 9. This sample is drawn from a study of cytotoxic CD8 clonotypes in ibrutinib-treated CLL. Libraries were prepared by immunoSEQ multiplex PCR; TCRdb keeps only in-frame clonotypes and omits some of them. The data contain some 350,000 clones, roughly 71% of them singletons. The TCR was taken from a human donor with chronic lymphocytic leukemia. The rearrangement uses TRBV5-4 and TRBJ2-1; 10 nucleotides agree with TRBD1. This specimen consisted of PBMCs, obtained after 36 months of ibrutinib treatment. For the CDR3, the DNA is TGTGCCAGCAGCTTATTTTCGACAGGGGGCCAACAGTTCTTC. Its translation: CASSLFSTGGQQFF.